This T cell receptor (beta chain) emerged from a study of prognosis after radiotherapy for stage I lung cancer. Overall study: Several patients had distant metastases at a median of about seven months after radiotherapy, and fewer than 18 showed no significant progression.

Amplification of the TCR beta CDR3 (from genomic DNA) was done by two-round multiplex PCR. Initially, in first-round PCR, primers specific to each TRBV and TRBJ gene were used. A single record per CDR3 protein comes from TCRdb applying MiXCR to the multiplex PCR reads. The sample includes about 17,000 distinct CDR3 sequences, 44% of them seen just once. This CDR3 contains 16 residues. Looked up from germline, CDR1 is SGHTA and CDR2 is FQGTGA. Trimming cost V 3 bases and J 6 bases; bases outside gene matches: 9. This clonotype was seen repeatedly, ten times or more. This TCR derives from a donor over 45 with non-small cell lung cancer. The gene calls are TRBV7-3 and TRBJ2-2; 8 bases are shared with TRBD2. The input for sequencing was PBMCs, taken before or after stereotactic body radiation therapy (not recorded which). CDR3 nucleotides: TGTGCCAGCAGCTTGCGGGGCGGGGGGTCCCCCGGGGAGCTGTTTTTT. This encodes CASSLRGGGSPGELFF.